This TCR beta chain was recovered during a study of cytomegalovirus exposure and HLA in healthy donors. Findings and caveats of the study: Upon later analysis, HLA-associated TCR beta chains proved more clonally expanded than other, equally common chains. DRB1 had the most TCR associations and HLA-C the fewest, a later analysis found, with rates varying by HLA locus.

The germline CDR1 and CDR2 sequences are GTSNPN and SVGIG (reference sequence). The CDR3 is made up of 13 amino acids. With 5 bases removed from V and 2 bases from J, the gap between germline ends came to 10 bases. There are a few counts of this clone. Antigen: not known. Primers included in the PCR were 60 Vbeta and 13 Jbeta primers. Clones were read by immunoSEQ multiplex PCR, and TCRdb kept only the in-frame ones, dropping some. In the table there are tens of thousands of clones, about 78% of which are singletons. The sequence was collected from a woman aged 40 to 50 in good health and CMV-seropositive. The chain carries TRBV30 and TRBJ1-5; TRBD1 is a possible D gene (5 bases). Sequences were obtained from PBMCs. CDR3 region: CAWAPRGNQPQHF. Here the CDR3 DNA reads TGTGCCTGGGCCCCCAGGGGCAATCAGCCCCAGCATTTT.